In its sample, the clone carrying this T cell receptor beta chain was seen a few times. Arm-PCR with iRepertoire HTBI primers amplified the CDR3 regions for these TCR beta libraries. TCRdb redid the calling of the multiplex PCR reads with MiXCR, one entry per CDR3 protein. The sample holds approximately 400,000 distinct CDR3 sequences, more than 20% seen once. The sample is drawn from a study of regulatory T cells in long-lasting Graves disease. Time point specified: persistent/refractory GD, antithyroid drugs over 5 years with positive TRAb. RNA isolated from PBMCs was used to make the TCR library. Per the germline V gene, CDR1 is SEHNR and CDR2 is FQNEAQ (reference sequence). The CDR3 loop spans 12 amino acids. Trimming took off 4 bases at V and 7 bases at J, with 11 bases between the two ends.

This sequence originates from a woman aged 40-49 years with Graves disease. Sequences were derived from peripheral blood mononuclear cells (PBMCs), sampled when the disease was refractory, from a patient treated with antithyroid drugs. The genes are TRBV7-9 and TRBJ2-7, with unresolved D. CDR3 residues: CASSSRAREQYF. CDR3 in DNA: TGTGCCAGCAGCTCCCGGGCGAGGGAGCAGTACTTC.